This T cell receptor (beta chain) derives from a study of early T cells in non-severe SARS-CoV-2 infection. Attached unique molecular identifiers marked individual cDNA molecules. TCRdb re-derived calls from the 5' RACE reads in MiXCR, one entry per CDR3 protein. Of 80,000 to 100,000 distinct CDR3 sequences detected, roughly an eighth appear once; the ten largest clones hold about 6.7%. CDR1 is SEHNR and CDR2 is FQNEAQ in the germline V gene (reference sequence). V was clipped by 1 base and J by 4 bases, with 13 bases between them. The CDR3 loop spans 16 amino acids. This clonotype was seen a handful of times.

The chain couples TRBV7-9 to TRBJ1-4; a possible D gene is TRBD1 (6 bases). Material for sequencing was whole blood. The sequence was collected from an adult who was a healthcare worker with PCR-confirmed SARS-CoV-2 infection or an uninfected control (not recorded which). The CDR3 region is CASSLGPTGDNEKLFF. The CDR3 DNA reads as TGTGCCAGCAGCTTAGGGCCGACAGGCGATAATGAAAAACTGTTTTTT.